Listed below are T cell receptor beta chains from one sample, sequenced in a study of T cell changes during pregnancy in multiple sclerosis. Libraries were prepared by immunoSEQ multiplex PCR; TCRdb keeps only in-frame clonotypes and omits some of them. The table shows roughly 42,000 clones, with roughly nine tenths occurring only once. The input for sequencing was CD8+ T cells from peripheral blood mononuclear cells, taken in the third trimester of pregnancy. These receptors were obtained from a female donor with multiple sclerosis, enrolled in a pregnancy study. Each CDR3 is given with its conserved first and last residue. Each record gives: D gene, clone size, CDR3 length, J gene, V gene, CDR3 protein, CDR3 DNA. The D gene is left open where the match is weak. Clone size is not always given. Where it is, it says once, few, many or a class for expanded clones.

>TRBD2|-|16|TRBJ2-1|TRBV5-4
CASSGTGGLGNNEQFF
TGTGCCAGCAGCGGCACGGGAGGACTAGGGAACAATGAGCAGTTCTTC
>TRBD2|-|18|TRBJ2-7|TRBV18
CASSPDNPLAGHTYEQYF
TGTGCCAGCTCACCAGATAATCCCCTAGCGGGGCATACCTACGAGCAGTACTTC
>-|few|13|TRBJ1-1|TRBV7-9
CASSSPSGEEAFF
TGTGCCAGCAGCTCCCCATCGGGAGAGGAAGCTTTCTTT
>-|once|14|TRBJ1-4|TRBV6-5
CASSQGSGAEKLFF
TGTGCCAGCAGTCAAGGCAGTGGGGCTGAAAAACTGTTTTTT
>TRBD1|-|16|TRBJ1-6|TRBV6-9
CASSKLQGLGNSPLHF
TGTGCCAGCAGTAAATTACAGGGGTTAGGTAATTCACCCCTCCACTTT
>-|-|14|TRBJ1-1|TRBV7-9
CASSSLAGLTEAFF
TGTGCCAGCAGCTCCTTGGCCGGGTTAACTGAAGCTTTCTTT
>-|-|13|TRBJ2-5|TRBV28
CASSLGQIETQYF
TGTGCCAGCAGTCTCGGACAGATCGAGACCCAGTACTTC
>TRBD1|-|15|TRBJ1-3|TRBV2
CASSAGTGTGNTIYF
TGTGCCAGCAGCGCCGGGACAGGGACTGGAAACACCATATATTTT
>-|-|16|TRBJ2-2|TRBV9
CASSVDPTANTGELFF
TGTGCCAGCAGCGTAGACCCGACAGCGAACACCGGGGAGCTGTTTTTT
>-|-|14|TRBJ1-5|TRBV19
CASSGTPGGQPQHF
TGTGCCAGTTCTGGGACTCCGGGGGGGCAGCCCCAGCATTTT
>-|-|16|TRBJ1-1|TRBV28
CASSLLSGGGPTEAFF
TGTGCCAGCAGTTTATTATCTGGCGGGGGGCCCACTGAAGCTTTCTTT
>TRBD2|-|17|TRBJ2-5|TRBV6-4
CASSAPTSGRTRETQYF
TGTGCCAGCAGTGCCCCGACTAGCGGGAGGACGAGGGAGACCCAGTACTTC
>-|-|16|TRBJ2-5|TRBV27
CASSLWGGANQETQYF
TGTGCCAGCAGTTTATGGGGCGGGGCCAACCAAGAGACCCAGTACTTC
>TRBD1|-|16|TRBJ1-6|TRBV6-5
CASSSPGQVYNSPLHF
TGTGCCAGCAGTTCTCCGGGACAGGTCTATAATTCACCCCTCCACTTT
>-|-|15|TRBJ2-2|TRBV6-5
CASSSGGGPTGELFF
TGTGCCAGCAGTTCTGGGGGGGGCCCCACCGGGGAGCTGTTTTTT
>TRBD2|once|16|TRBJ2-3|TRBV2
CASSEEVREITDTQYF
TGTGCCAGCAGTGAAGAGGTGCGGGAGATCACAGATACGCAGTATTTT
>-|-|16|TRBJ2-2|TRBV2
CASSEFAGEGAGELFF
TGTGCCAGCAGTGAATTTGCGGGGGAGGGGGCCGGGGAGCTGTTTTTT
>TRBD2|once|14|TRBJ2-2|TRBV6-5
CASTLSGSFGELFF
TGTGCCAGCACCCTTAGCGGGAGTTTCGGGGAGCTGTTTTTT
>TRBD2|-|15|TRBJ2-7|TRBV28
CASSLSAGEIYEQYF
TGTGCCAGCAGTTTATCCGCGGGAGAGATCTACGAGCAGTACTTC
>TRBD2|-|16|TRBJ2-7|TRBV12-5
CASALSGTSAPYEQYF
TGTGCTAGTGCCTTATCCGGGACTAGCGCCCCCTACGAGCAGTACTTC
>-|-|13|TRBJ2-7|TRBV19
CASSHDISYEQYF
TGTGCCAGTAGTCACGACATATCCTACGAGCAGTACTTC
>-|-|11|TRBJ1-2|TRBV11-2
CASSFLDGYTF
TGTGCCAGCAGCTTTCTCGATGGCTACACCTTC
>TRBD1|-|15|TRBJ1-6|TRBV6-5
CASSPKTGMTSPLHF
TGTGCCAGCAGCCCCAAGACAGGGATGACTTCACCCCTCCACTTT
>TRBD1|-|16|TRBJ2-5|TRBV5-1
CASSRWTGEPQETQYF
TGCGCCAGCAGCCGGTGGACAGGAGAACCACAAGAGACCCAGTACTTC
>-|-|14|TRBJ1-5|TRBV2
CASSGGYSNQPQHF
TGTGCCAGCAGTGGCGGGTATAGCAATCAGCCCCAGCATTTT
>-|-|14|TRBJ2-7|TRBV7-2
CASSLDSSAYEQYF
TGTGCCAGCAGCTTAGATTCCAGCGCCTACGAGCAGTACTTC
>-|-|13|TRBJ2-2|TRBV6-4
CASSEGGAGELFF
TGTGCCAGCAGTGAAGGGGGGGCCGGGGAGCTGTTTTTT
>-|-|13|TRBJ1-5|TRBV27
CASSHDSNQPQHF
TGTGCCAGCAGTCACGACTCCAATCAGCCCCAGCATTTT
>TRBD2|-|15|TRBJ2-5|TRBV4-1
CASSKLAGEAETQYF
TGCGCCAGCAGCAAGTTAGCGGGAGAGGCGGAGACCCAGTACTTC
>TRBD1|-|12|TRBJ1-1|TRBV28
CASTQGTRKAFF
TGTGCCTCGACACAGGGGACGAGGAAGGCTTTCTTT
>-|-|15|TRBJ2-1|TRBV4-3
CASSQARVTYNEQFF
TGCGCCAGCAGCCAAGCAAGAGTAACCTACAATGAGCAGTTCTTC
>TRBD2|-|16|TRBJ2-4|TRBV4-3
CASSVASGGAKNIQYF
TGCGCCAGCAGCGTCGCTAGCGGGGGGGCCAAAAACATTCAGTACTTC
>-|-|14|TRBJ2-7|TRBV9
CASSAAGTSYEQYF
TGTGCCAGCAGCGCTGCCGGGACTTCCTACGAGCAGTACTTC
>TRBD2|-|16|TRBJ2-7|TRBV19
CASSAGDLHLAYEQYF
TGTGCCAGTAGTGCGGGGGACTTACACCTCGCCTACGAGCAGTACTTC
>TRBD1|-|17|TRBJ2-7|TRBV4-2
CASTRTGGGFGTYEQYF
TGTGCCAGCACTAGGACAGGGGGCGGTTTCGGAACCTACGAGCAGTACTTC
>-|-|13|TRBJ1-1|TRBV10-2
CASSDNTLAEAFF
TGCGCCAGCAGTGATAATACCCTAGCTGAAGCTTTCTTT
>-|-|13|TRBJ1-6|TRBV2
CASQGPYNSPLHF
TGTGCCAGCCAGGGCCCGTATAATTCACCCCTCCACTTT
>-|-|17|TRBJ2-2|TRBV25-1
CASSGMFRDFNTGELFF
TGTGCCAGCAGTGGAATGTTTAGGGACTTTAACACCGGGGAGCTGTTTTTT
>-|-|17|TRBJ2-3|TRBV27
CASSRIHSDSGTDTQYF
TGTGCCAGCAGTCGGATTCACTCGGATAGCGGCACAGATACGCAGTATTTT
>-|-|13|TRBJ2-1|TRBV29-1
CSVEERGEGEQFF
TGCAGCGTTGAAGAGAGGGGGGAGGGCGAGCAGTTCTTC
>-|-|15|TRBJ2-3|TRBV9
CASSPPSAPPDTQYF
TGTGCCAGCAGCCCTCCTAGCGCCCCCCCCGATACGCAGTATTTT
>-|-|13|TRBJ2-1|TRBV19
CASSIVRGNEQFF
TGTGCCAGTAGTATAGTACGGGGAAATGAGCAGTTCTTC
>TRBD2|-|15|TRBJ2-1|TRBV27
CASSPTSGSTDEQFF
TGTGCCAGCAGTCCCACTAGCGGGAGTACGGATGAGCAGTTCTTC